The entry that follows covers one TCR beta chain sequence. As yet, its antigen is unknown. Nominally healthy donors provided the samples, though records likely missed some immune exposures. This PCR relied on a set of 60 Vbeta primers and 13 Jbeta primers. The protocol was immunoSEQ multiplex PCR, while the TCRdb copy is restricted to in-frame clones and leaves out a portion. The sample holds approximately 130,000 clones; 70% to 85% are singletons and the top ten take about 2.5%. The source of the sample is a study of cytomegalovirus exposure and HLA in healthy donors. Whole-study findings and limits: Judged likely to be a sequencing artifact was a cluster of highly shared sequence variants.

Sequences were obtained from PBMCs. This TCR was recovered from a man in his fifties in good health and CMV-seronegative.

The CDR3 region has the DNA TGCGCCAGCAGCCCGGGACAGCCACCCCTCAATGAGCAGTTCTTC. It is translated as CASSPGQPPLNEQFF. The chain has TRBV5-1 and TRBJ2-1; 7 nucleotides match TRBD1. With 4 bases clipped from V and 6 bases from J, the junction kept 10 bases outside the gene matches. From germline, CDR1 is SGHRS and CDR2 YFSETQ. This CDR3 comprises 15 residues.